This T cell receptor (beta chain) was retrieved from a study of regulatory T cells in long-lasting Graves disease (dated by TCRdb to the early 2020s). The study in broad terms: Antithyroid drugs had been taken for less than 3 months by newly diagnosed Graves' disease patients. A total of roughly 35 samples underwent TCR sequencing: around 13 from persistent and roughly 20 from newly diagnosed Graves' disease patients. The study was conducted in China and was registered as a clinical trial. Patients with persistent Graves' disease were compared with patients with newly diagnosed Graves' disease using TCR sequencing and RNA sequencing of peripheral blood.

Interpreted using the paper, the time point label stands for: newly diagnosed GD, antithyroid drugs for less than 3 months. RNA was extracted from PBMCs in TRIzol for both TCR sequencing and RNA sequencing. The diagnosis of Graves' disease followed American Thyroid Association guidelines. The patients came from an endocrinology department in Xi'an, China. Each patient gave about 8.1 milliliters of peripheral blood, collected in an EDTA anticoagulant tube. PBMCs were isolated by Ficoll Paque Plus density gradient separation without further T cell sorting. An Agilent 2100 Bioanalyzer and agarose gel were used to check RNA quality, and a NanoDrop 2000 was used to measure RNA concentration. The germline V gene provides CDR1 SGHTS and CDR2 YDEGEE. The length of the CDR3 is 15 amino acids, counting both ends. Only the CDR3 portion is preserved as DNA: 45 bases, with reading frame beginning at the first base.

Library generation was performed with multiplex PCR. The listed sequencing device is Illumina HiSeq 4000. iRepertoire HTBI primers and Arm-PCR amplification of CDR3 regions were used to construct TCR beta libraries. PCR products were gel purified before sequencing. In the source study's methods: Across samples, approximately 68 TRBV and 14 TRBJ segments were identified and used for gene usage analysis of CDR3 amino acid clonotypes. COPE and FqMerger were used to merge filtered high-quality paired reads into contigs. Contigs were aligned with BLAST to IMGT TRBV, TRBD and TRBJ reference genes, and CDR3 was defined per IMGT. Any clonotype with a frequency above 0.1% was counted as a highly expanded clone. Repertoire diversity was measured by Shannon entropy, and V-J evenness by the Gini coefficient. Clonotypes shared by more than one individual were considered public. The public reads were quality trimmed at Q25 with fastp and then assembled into clones with MiXCR by TCRdb, keeping productive beta chains. Entries are consolidated by CDR3 protein sequence, retaining the most common genes and DNA. These V and J calls derive from TCRdb rather than the authors' analysis. The sample table records 350,000 to 450,000 distinct CDR3 sequences; about 15% of these occur just once. In total, the top ten clones hold under 9% of the sample.

Here is what the overall study found, with its caveats: The study examined only peripheral blood because the primary lesion, thyroid tissue, could not be accessed. The authors acknowledged the small sample size as a limitation that may reduce accuracy. Persistent disease showed preferential use of TRBV28, TRBJ1-2 and TRBJ2-5, whereas newly diagnosed disease favored TRBV20-1 and TRBJ2-1. Only the TCR beta chain was sequenced and analyzed. Patients with persistent disease shared more public clonotypes (approximately 2,500) than newly diagnosed patients did (more than 900). Persistent Graves' disease patients showed lower TCR Shannon entropy and fewer highly expanded clones than newly diagnosed patients, suggesting clonal expansion.

Points on this clonotype: Which antigen it targets is not known. The CDR3 end shows no conserved phenylalanine or tryptophan, and so a read error is likely.

Another study also made use of these data, one on T cells in Graves' hyperthyroidism and ophthalmopathy. Reported in the second study: Graves' hyperthyroidism was defined as stable when no progression to ophthalmopathy occurred over 18 months of follow-up. The hyperthyroidism patients were between 18 and 65 years old and newly diagnosed, with a disease duration of less than 2 months. Any patient with an uncontrolled infection, another autoimmune disease, pregnancy or lactation was excluded. Diagnoses relied on clinical symptoms, serum thyroxine and TRAb, thyroid ultrasound and orbital computed tomography. The first round of RT-PCR for the TCR CDR3 was performed with the HTBI primer set and the Qiagen OneStep RT-PCR kit. Most expanded thyroid clonotypes (frequency above 0.001) were also detected in blood, a finding suggesting that blood repertoires may reflect thyroid immune responses. Ophthalmopathy was separated from stable hyperthyroidism by a 13 V-J signature model, with over 85% sensitivity and about 81% specificity obtained in cross-validation and 80%/75% obtained in testing. In validation, the model predicted progression to ophthalmopathy with just under 71% sensitivity and approximately 78% specificity, a median of around six months before onset. To identify TCR V-J signatures that set the groups apart, the researchers used a discovery cohort of 90 to 100 patients, made up of approximately 43 with Graves' ophthalmopathy and some 55 with stable Graves' hyperthyroidism. An independent validation cohort of around 19 hyperthyroidism patients and approximately 17 patients who later progressed to ophthalmopathy tested prospective prediction of ophthalmopathy. The roughly 100 discovery patients were randomly divided into training and test sets at a 7:3 ratio. Thyroid tissue and blood T-cell repertoires from roughly six Graves' hyperthyroidism patients were also compared in the study. After blood sampling, hyperthyroidism patients were treated with methimazole at a starting dose of 30 mg daily, and ophthalmopathy patients were treated with high-dose intravenous methylprednisolone. The libraries were constructed in a second round of multiplex PCR and then size-selected and purified. Libraries were sequenced paired-end with 100 bp reads on an Illumina HiSeq2000. SOAPnuke was used to process the raw data, with reads discarded if the reads contained adapters or uncalled bases, had a mean Phred below 15, or lacked an exact constant-primer or identifier match. High-quality paired reads were merged with COPE v1.2.5, and unique nucleotide sequences were defined as clonotypes. MiTCR v1.1 was used to align clonotypes to the IMGT TRBV, TRBD and TRBJ reference segments. The analysis included only V-J combinations with a frequency above 0.0001, which together covered approximately 99% of the repertoires. A TCS score was defined as the ratio between F50 (clonal expansion) and ExV (chaos), using BLOSUM62-based TCRdist between CDR3 peptides within each V-J. Welch's t-statistics and random forest reduced fewer than 550 V-J features to 13, which were used in a naive Bayes classifier (R e1071). No statistical method was used to set the sample size in advance, and investigators knew the group allocation. The paper describes TCR Vbeta CDR3 sequencing of more than 120 peripheral blood samples, made up of fewer than 50 ophthalmopathy patients, some 80 hyperthyroidism patients and 17 progressor patients.

Sequenced here: peripheral blood mononuclear cells (PBMCs), sampled at new diagnosis, from a patient treated with antithyroid drugs. The TCR originated in a woman between 35 and 50 years old with Graves disease. Donor details come from another sample of the same person, matched by shared clones. The rearrangement joined TRBV5-8 to TRBJ2-3; a tentative D match to TRBD2 spans 6 bases. The bases read TGCGCCAGCAGCTTGGAGGGCGGGAGCACAGATACGCAGTATCTT. This gives the protein CASSLEGGSTDTQYL.